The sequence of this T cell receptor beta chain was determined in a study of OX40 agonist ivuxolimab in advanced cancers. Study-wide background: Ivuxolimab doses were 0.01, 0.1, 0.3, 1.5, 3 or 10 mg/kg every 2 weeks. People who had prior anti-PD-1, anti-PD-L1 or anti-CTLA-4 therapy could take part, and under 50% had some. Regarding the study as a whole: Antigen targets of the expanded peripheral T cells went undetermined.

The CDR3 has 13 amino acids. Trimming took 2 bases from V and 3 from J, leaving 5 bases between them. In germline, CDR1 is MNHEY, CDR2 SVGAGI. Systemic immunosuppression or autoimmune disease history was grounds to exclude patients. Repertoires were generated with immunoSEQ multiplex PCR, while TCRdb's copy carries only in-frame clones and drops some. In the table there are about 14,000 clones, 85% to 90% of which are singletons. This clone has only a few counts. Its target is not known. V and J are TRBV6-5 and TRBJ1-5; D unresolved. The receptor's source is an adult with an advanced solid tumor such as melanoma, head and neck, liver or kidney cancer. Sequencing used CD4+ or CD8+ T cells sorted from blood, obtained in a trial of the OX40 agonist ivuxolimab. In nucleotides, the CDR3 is TGTGCCAGCAGTTACAACGTCAATCAGCCCCAGCATTTT. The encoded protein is CASSYNVNQPQHF.